This T cell receptor (beta chain) is from a study of identical twins. Findings of the study overall: The authors drew conclusions from cross-sectional statistical analysis rather than following the same donors.

Each CDR3 protein gets one entry after TCRdb re-called the 5' RACE reads with MiXCR. The sample includes 1.5 million to 2 million distinct CDR3 sequences, about 32% of them seen just once. Between the trimmed V and J ends, which lost 3 bases and 2 bases, there was a span of 12 bases. The CDR3 is made up of 15 amino acids. Germline CDR1 is KGHDR and CDR2 is SFDVKD. About this clonotype: What it binds is not known.

The TCR sequence derives from a newborn girl in good health. The rearrangement uses TRBV24-1 and TRBJ1-2; D gene ambiguous. Sequencing was performed on cord blood. This CDR3 reads CATSDPTTRNYGYTF. CDR3 bases: TGTGCCACCAGTGATCCGACGACTCGGAACTATGGCTACACCTTC.